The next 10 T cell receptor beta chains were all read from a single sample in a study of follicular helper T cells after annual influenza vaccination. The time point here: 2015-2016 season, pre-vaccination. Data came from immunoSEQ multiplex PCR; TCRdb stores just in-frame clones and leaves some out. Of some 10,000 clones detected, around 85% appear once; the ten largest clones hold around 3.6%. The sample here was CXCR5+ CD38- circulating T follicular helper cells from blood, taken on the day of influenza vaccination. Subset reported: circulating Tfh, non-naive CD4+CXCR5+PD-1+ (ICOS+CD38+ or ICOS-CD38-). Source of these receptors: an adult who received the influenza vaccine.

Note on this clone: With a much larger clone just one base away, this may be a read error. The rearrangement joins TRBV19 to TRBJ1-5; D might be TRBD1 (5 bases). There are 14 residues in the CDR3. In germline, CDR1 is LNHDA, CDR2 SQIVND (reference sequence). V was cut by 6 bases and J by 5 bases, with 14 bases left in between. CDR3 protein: CASRDSGTDQPQHF. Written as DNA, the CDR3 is TGTGCCAGTAGGGATTCAGGGACTGATCAGCCCCAGCATTTT.

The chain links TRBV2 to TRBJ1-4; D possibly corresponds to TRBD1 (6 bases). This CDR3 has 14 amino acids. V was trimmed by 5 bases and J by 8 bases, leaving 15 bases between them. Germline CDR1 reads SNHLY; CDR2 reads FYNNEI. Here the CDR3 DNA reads TGTGCCAGCAGTCTACAGGGTCGGGGGGAAAAACTGTTTTTT. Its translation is CASSLQGRGEKLFF.

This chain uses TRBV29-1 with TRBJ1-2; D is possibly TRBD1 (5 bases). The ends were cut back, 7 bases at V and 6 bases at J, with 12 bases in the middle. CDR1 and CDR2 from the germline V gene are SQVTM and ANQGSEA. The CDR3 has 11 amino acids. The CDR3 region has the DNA TGCAGCGCAGGGAGTTTGCATGGCTACACCTTC. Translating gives CSAGSLHGYTF. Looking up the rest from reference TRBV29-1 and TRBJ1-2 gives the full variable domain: SAVISQKPSRDICQRGTSLTIQCQVDSQVTMMFWYRQQPGQSLTLIATANQGSEATYESGFVIDKFPISRPNLTFSTLTVSNMSPEDSSIYLCSAGSLHGYTFGSGTRLTVV.

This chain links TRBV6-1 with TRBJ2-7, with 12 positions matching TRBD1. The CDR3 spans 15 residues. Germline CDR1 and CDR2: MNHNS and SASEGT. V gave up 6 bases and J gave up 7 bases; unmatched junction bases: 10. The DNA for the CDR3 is TGTGCCAGCAGGGATCCGGGACAGGGGGCGAAAGAGCAGTACTTC. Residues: CASRDPGQGAKEQYF.

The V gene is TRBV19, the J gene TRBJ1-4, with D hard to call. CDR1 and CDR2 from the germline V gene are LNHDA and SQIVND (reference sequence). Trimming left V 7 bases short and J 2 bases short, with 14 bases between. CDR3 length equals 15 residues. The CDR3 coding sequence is TGTGCCAGTACCCGACTTCGTGGGACTAATGAAAAACTGTTTTTT. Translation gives CASTRLRGTNEKLFF. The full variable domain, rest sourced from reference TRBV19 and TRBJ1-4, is DGGITQSPKYLFRKEGQNVTLSCEQNLNHDAMYWYRQDPGQGLRLIYYSQIVNDFQKGDIAEGYSVSREKKESFPLTVTSAQKNPTAFYLCASTRLRGTNEKLFFGSGTQLSVL.

This CDR3 is CASSLGQSTDTQYF. Here the CDR3 DNA reads TGCGCCAGCAGCCTGGGACAGAGCACAGATACGCAGTATTTT. This chain joins TRBV4-3 and TRBJ2-3; 7 bases are a match to TRBD1. This CDR3 has 14 residues. Germline V gives CDR1 LGHNA, CDR2 YSLEER. With 4 bases clipped from V and 0 bases from J, the junction kept 1 base outside the gene matches.

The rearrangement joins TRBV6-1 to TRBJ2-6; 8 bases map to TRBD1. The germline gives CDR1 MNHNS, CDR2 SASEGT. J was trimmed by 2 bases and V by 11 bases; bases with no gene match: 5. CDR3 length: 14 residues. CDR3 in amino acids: CAAGQDPGANVLTF. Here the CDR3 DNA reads TGTGCCGCGGGACAGGACCCTGGGGCCAACGTCCTGACTTTC.

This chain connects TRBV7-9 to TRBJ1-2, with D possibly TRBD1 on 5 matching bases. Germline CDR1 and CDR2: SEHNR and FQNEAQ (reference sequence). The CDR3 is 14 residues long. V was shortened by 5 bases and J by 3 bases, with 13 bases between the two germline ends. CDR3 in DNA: TGTGCCAGCAGCGCGGACACGGGGGACTATGGCTACACCTTC. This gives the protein CASSADTGDYGYTF.

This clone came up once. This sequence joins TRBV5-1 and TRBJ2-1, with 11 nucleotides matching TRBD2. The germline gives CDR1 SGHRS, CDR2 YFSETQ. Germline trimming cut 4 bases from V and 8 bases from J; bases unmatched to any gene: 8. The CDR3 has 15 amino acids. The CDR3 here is CASSLSGRAGDEQFF. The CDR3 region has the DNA TGCGCCAGCAGCCTTAGCGGGAGGGCCGGCGATGAGCAGTTCTTC.

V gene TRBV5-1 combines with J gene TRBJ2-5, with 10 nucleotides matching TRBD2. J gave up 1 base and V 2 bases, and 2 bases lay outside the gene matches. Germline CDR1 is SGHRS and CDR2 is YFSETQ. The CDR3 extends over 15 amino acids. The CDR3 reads CASSLVAGGQETQYF. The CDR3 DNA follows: TGCGCCAGCAGCTTAGTAGCGGGGGGCCAAGAGACCCAGTACTTC.